The sequence of this TCR beta chain was determined in a study of a mutant IDH1 vaccine in newly diagnosed glioma. As regards this clone: Its antigen is undetermined.

This sample's time point: week 23, last vaccination. Every vaccine dose comprised 300 ug of mutant IDH1 20-mer peptide plus topical imiquimod. Here immunoSEQ multiplex PCR was the method, and the copy in TCRdb shows in-frame clones only, minus some. The table records about 56,000 clones, 85% to 90% of them present only once. This receptor was taken from a man aged 35 to 55 with glioma. The input for sequencing was PBMCs, taken from a glioma patient whose treatment included an IDH1 peptide vaccine.

DNA for the CDR3: TGTGCCACCCGCAGAACCAGGGGGACCCAGTACTTC. Translation gives CATRRTRGTQYF. The V gene is TRBV7-7, the J gene TRBJ2-5; perhaps TRBD1 as D (6 bases). CDR1 and CDR2 from the germline V gene are SSHAT and FNYEAQ (reference sequence). Deletions cut 10 bases from V and 7 bases from J, with 16 bases between. This CDR3 is built from 12 residues.